A single TCR beta chain is shown here with its context. This clonotype was observed at least ten times. The antigen it recognizes is unknown. No much larger clone is present one base from it, and per-base qualities are unavailable. The CDR3 spans 14 residues, from the cysteine through the phenylalanine. The only DNA kept is the CDR3, 42 bases in frame from the first base. Relative to germline, V is 1 base shorter and J is 8 bases shorter, with 11 bases between their ends. These data originate in a study of response to subunit inactivated influenza vaccine (dated by TCRdb to the late 2010s). Concerning the study at large: Deep quantitative T cell receptor repertoire profiling was used in the study to track responses to a trivalent subunit inactivated influenza vaccine.

Library preparation used RT-PCR. The sample was run on an Illumina HiSeq 2500. TCRdb passed the public sequencing reads through fastp at Q25 and MiXCR, retaining productive beta sequences. One record per CDR3 amino acid sequence lists the most common genes and DNA. The sample table shows under 200,000 distinct CDR3 sequences, and 10% to 15% are seen once. The ten largest clones capture approximately 30% of the sample. The research as a whole found: The authors suggested that each seasonal influenza vaccination may recruit only a limited number of new T cells.

These same data were also listed under a study on T cells expressing NK-cell markers. As the second study states: TCR beta cDNA libraries were made by 5'RACE template switching that added a universal primer site and unique molecular identifiers. TCR beta-chain repertoires were profiled in sorted CD3+CD56+NKG2C+, CD3+CD56+NKG2C- and CD3+CD56-NKG2C+ T-cell subsets from about 8 donors. Among the eight sequenced donors, only one was HCMV-seronegative, while the other seven were HCMV-seropositive. To restrict sorting to alphabetaTCR-expressing T cells, an anti-gammadeltaTCR antibody was added in several experiments. In over five donors, the dominant CD3+CD56+NKG2C+ clonotypes were among the top 10 CD8+ clonotypes and accounted for roughly 1.0-8% of CD8+ T cells. Those dominant clonotypes were again the most abundant among CD3+CD56-NKG2C+ cells in a handful of donors, at roughly 25-65%. It remained unclear whether the expanded NKG2C-expressing T cell clones were specific for HCMV antigens. The eight sequenced donors were randomly selected healthy volunteers, three men and five women. To determine HCMV serostatus, a commercial ELISA kit was used to detect HCMV-specific IgG in serum. Peripheral blood mononuclear cells were isolated from blood by Ficoll density gradient centrifugation. Magnetic immunoseparation with Miltenyi isolation kits was used to isolate CD4+ and CD8+ T cells from PBMC. Priming for cDNA synthesis came from the TCR beta constant segment, and two successive PCR amplification steps followed. Illumina HiSeq 2000/2500, MiSeq or NextSeq was used to sequence libraries as 2 x 150 bp reads. MIGEC was used to demultiplex reads and group reads by UMI, and MiTCR was used to assemble and quantify clonotypes. Only TCR cDNA sequences supported by at least two reads were kept to exclude erroneous sequences. The tcR package was used for downstream repertoire analysis, and clonotypes were matched between fractions using CDR3 nucleotide sequence together with V segment. VDJmatch was used to annotate antigen specificity against VDJdb, with one amino acid substitution allowed in CDR3.

The sequence came from a man aged 50-59 years who received an inactivated influenza vaccine. Donor details come from another sample of the same person, matched by shared clones. The sequencing used CD8+ T cells sorted from PBMCs, collected approximately 12 days after vaccination. The rearranged segments are TRBV12-3 or TRBV12-4 and TRBJ2-2, with TRBD2 tentatively as D gene (6 bases match). At the DNA level, the sequence is TGTGCCAGCAGTTTAGTGACTAGAACAGGGGAGCTGTTTTTT. This codes for CASSLVTRTGELFF.